The 19 T cell receptor beta chains presented below share a single source sample, sequenced in a study of STAT3 mutations in large granular lymphocyte leukemia. Study-wide points: In T-cell large granular lymphocyte leukemia, about half of patients showed multiple immunodominant subclonotypes.

No antigen has been identified for these receptors. Assay used: immunoSEQ multiplex PCR; TCRdb lists only in-frame clones, some missing. The table includes 25,000 to 40,000 clones, about 86% detected once. Sequenced input: peripheral blood mononuclear cells. The source of these receptors is a man in his 60s with T-cell large granular lymphocyte leukemia. Some clones in this sample may be carry-over from other donors' samples.

The chain uses TRBV7-3 and TRBJ2-3; no reliable D call. V shed 4 bases and J shed 0 bases, with 5 bases lying between them. Germline V gene sequence: CDR1 SGHTA, CDR2 FQGTGA. The CDR3 contains 13 residues. The CDR3 loop is CASSSQSTDTQYF. CDR3 bases: TGTGCCAGCAGCTCACAGAGCACAGATACGCAGTATTTT.

This clone was seen more than once but under ten times. The chain has TRBV7-8 and TRBJ1-6; D remains ambiguous. This CDR3 has 12 residues. Trimming took 5 bases from V and 14 from J, leaving 13 bases between them. In germline, CDR1 is SGHVS, CDR2 FQNEAQ. The CDR3 spells CASSPRPSALHF. The CDR3 nucleotides are TGTGCCAGCAGCCCCCGCCCCTCGGCCCTCCACTTT.

This clone was found a few times. J is TRBJ1-4 and V is TRBV7-2; D remains ambiguous. In germline, CDR1 is SGHTA, CDR2 FQGNSA. The V end was cut by 5 bases, the J end by 8 bases, with 12 bases between. The CDR3 has 13 residues. CDR3 sequence reads: CASSPPASEKLFF. CDR3 coding DNA: TGTGCCAGCAGCCCCCCAGCCAGCGAAAAACTGTTTTTT.

V and J are TRBV5-1 and TRBJ2-7; no reliable D call. CDR1 is SGHRS and CDR2 is YFSETQ in the germline V gene. Trimming removed 1 base from V and 3 bases from J, with 8 bases in between. The CDR3 covers 13 residues. The CDR3, as DNA: TGCGCCAGCAGCTTGCACGAGGACTACGAGCAGTACTTC. Its protein product is CASSLHEDYEQYF.

V is TRBV5-1 and J is TRBJ2-7; D gene uncertain. The CDR3 covers 12 residues. Per germline, CDR1 SGHRS and CDR2 YFSETQ. Trimming pared 7 bases from V and 1 base from J, leaving 9 bases between. CDR3 sequence: CASGETSYEQYF. The CDR3 coding sequence is TGCGCCAGCGGCGAGACTTCCTACGAGCAGTACTTC.

The chain carries TRBV6-5 and TRBJ1-2; D gene ambiguous. This CDR3 comprises 12 residues. With 8 bases removed from V and 2 bases from J, the gap between germline ends came to 9 bases. CDR1 and CDR2 (germline): MNHEY, SVGAGI. The CDR3 sequence: CASRAENYGYTF. Here the CDR3 DNA reads TGTGCCAGCCGGGCAGAGAACTATGGCTACACCTTC.

The CDR3 here is CASSLVGVGQGPFSYEQYF. The CDR3 coding sequence is TGTGCCAGCAGTCTCGTTGGAGTTGGACAGGGCCCCTTCTCCTACGAGCAGTACTTC. J is TRBJ2-7 and V is TRBV7-2; TRBD1 agrees at 8 bases. V lost 6 bases and J lost 0; bases outside the gene matches: 19. CDR3 length: 19 amino acids. The germline gives CDR1 SGHTA, CDR2 FQGNSA.

The rearrangement joins TRBV15 to TRBJ2-7, with D perhaps TRBD2 (5 bases). The CDR3 totals 14 residues. Germline V CDR1 and CDR2: LNHNV, YYDKDF (reference sequence). V dropped 9 bases and J dropped 0 bases, with 15 bases sitting between them. CDR3 nucleotides: TGTGCCACTCGGGGAAGTCTGAGCTCCTACGAGCAGTACTTC. This translates into CATRGSLSSYEQYF.

This rearrangement joins TRBV19 to TRBJ2-3; 14 nucleotides align to TRBD2. V trimming: 4 bases; J trimming: 5 bases; junction bases outside the gene matches: 8. The CDR3 is 17 amino acids. In germline, CDR1 is LNHDA, CDR2 SQIVND (reference sequence). DNA of the CDR3: TGTGCCAGTAGTACCTCCGGGACTAGCGGGAGTGGAGATACGCAGTATTTT. Its translation is CASSTSGTSGSGDTQYF.

This clone is a singleton in its sample. The V and J genes are TRBV5-1 and TRBJ1-1; a possible D gene is TRBD1 (5 bases). The CDR3 is made up of 17 amino acids. The germline V and J ends were trimmed by 4 bases and 0 bases, with 19 bases remaining between them. The germline gives CDR1 SGHRS, CDR2 YFSETQ. CDR3 region: CASSLGHSFAMNTEAFF. CDR3 bases: TGCGCCAGCAGCCTAGGACATTCTTTCGCAATGAACACTGAAGCTTTCTTT. Full variable domain (outside the CDR3, taken from reference TRBV5-1 and TRBJ1-1): KAGVTQTPRYLIKTRGQQVTLSCSPISGHRSVSWYQQTPGQGLQFLFEYFSETQRNKGNFPGRFSGRQFSNSRSEMNVSTLELGDSALYLCASSLGHSFAMNTEAFFGQGTRLTVV.

This chain connects TRBV13 to TRBJ2-7; 8 bases align to TRBD1. The germline V gene encodes CDR1 PRHDT and CDR2 FYEKMQ (reference sequence). Trimming removed 5 bases from V and 1 base from J; junction bases left unmatched: 7. The CDR3 extends over 15 amino acids. The CDR3 DNA sequence: TGTGCCAGCAGCCGACACGGGACAGGTTCCTACGAGCAGTACTTC. Protein sequence: CASSRHGTGSYEQYF.

The J gene is TRBJ2-7, the V gene TRBV21-1. TRBV21-1 has pseudogene status. This CDR3 has 13 amino acids. CDR3: CASSRRDSYEQYF. In DNA, the CDR3 is TGTGCCAGCAGCAGGCGTGACTCCTACGAGCAGTACTTC.

V gene TRBV27 combines with J gene TRBJ1-2; TRBD1 aligns across 8 bases. The CDR3 sequence is 13 residues long. CDR1 and CDR2 from the germline V gene are MNHEY and SMNVEV (reference sequence). V trimming: 6 bases; J trimming: 7 bases; junction bases outside the gene matches: 7. CDR3 region: CASSTDRAGGYTF. Written as DNA, the CDR3 is TGTGCCAGCAGCACGGACAGGGCGGGTGGCTACACCTTC.

The rearrangement uses TRBV5-1 and TRBJ2-3; D uncertain. The CDR3 runs 14 residues. V lost 0 bases and J 3 bases, leaving 8 bases between the germline ends. Germline V CDR1 and CDR2: SGHRS, YFSETQ. CDR3 amino acids: CASSLGTVTDTQYF. CDR3 DNA: TGCGCCAGCAGCTTGGGGACGGTAACAGATACGCAGTATTTT. Supplemented by reference TRBV5-1 and TRBJ2-3, the full variable domain reads KAGVTQTPRYLIKTRGQQVTLSCSPISGHRSVSWYQQTPGQGLQFLFEYFSETQRNKGNFPGRFSGRQFSNSRSEMNVSTLELGDSALYLCASSLGTVTDTQYFGPGTRLTVL.

This clone was counted only a few times. The J gene is TRBJ2-2, the V gene TRBV7-3; D might be TRBD1 (8 bases). Germline lookup yields CDR1 SGHTA and CDR2 FQGTGA. The V end was cut by 4 bases, the J end by 5 bases, with 14 bases between. This CDR3 is built from 15 residues. CDR3 DNA sequence: TGTGCCAGCAGCTCACAGGGGGGAGGGACCGGGGAGCTGTTTTTT. Translating gives CASSSQGGGTGELFF.

The chain joins TRBV18 to TRBJ2-5; D might be TRBD1 or TRBD2, each matching 5 bases. CDR1 is KGHSH, CDR2 LQKENI, per germline. The CDR3 is 12 amino acids. The ends were cut back, 2 bases at V and 5 bases at J, with 6 bases in the middle. Here the CDR3 DNA reads TGTGCCAGCTCACCATGGGGGGAGACCCAGTACTTC. The encoded protein is CASSPWGETQYF.

This sequence joins TRBV19 and TRBJ1-2; D gene unclear. Looked up from germline, CDR1 is LNHDA and CDR2 is SQIVND (reference sequence). The V end was cut by 4 bases, the J end by 1 base, with 19 bases between. This CDR3 region has 17 residues. The CDR3 protein is CASSTIISQDLNYGYTF. The CDR3 DNA sequence: TGTGCCAGTAGTACCATAATAAGCCAGGACCTTAACTATGGCTACACCTTC.

The chain carries TRBV5-4 and TRBJ1-1, with 10 bases aligning to TRBD1. The CDR3 covers 13 residues. The trim removed 7 bases at V and 1 base at J, leaving 1 base unmatched. Germline lookup yields CDR1 SGHNT and CDR2 YYREEE (reference sequence). The CDR3, as DNA: TGTGCCAGCGGGACAGGGGCGAACACTGAAGCTTTCTTT. This codes for CASGTGANTEAFF. Full variable domain (remainder filled in from reference TRBV5-4 and TRBJ1-1): ETGVTQSPTHLIKTRGQQVTLRCSSQSGHNTVSWYQQALGQGPQFIFQYYREEENGRGNFPPRFSGLQFPNYSSELNVNALELDDSALYLCASGTGANTEAFFGQGTRLTVV.

The chain links TRBV2 to TRBJ2-5, with D uncertain. CDR1 is SNHLY, CDR2 FYNNEI, per germline. This CDR3 has 11 residues. Trimming took 6 bases from V and 5 from J, leaving 7 bases between them. The CDR3 is CASRVAETQYF. The CDR3 DNA sequence: TGTGCCAGCAGGGTTGCGGAGACCCAGTACTTC.